Below are 26 T cell receptor beta chains sequenced from a single sample in a study of early T cells in non-severe SARS-CoV-2 infection. TCRdb re-called the 5' RACE reads through MiXCR, storing one row per CDR3 protein. The repertoire has 54,000 or so distinct CDR3 sequences, roughly an eighth of them found once; the top ten carry around 4.5%. What was sequenced was whole blood. All receptors come from an adult who was a healthcare worker with PCR-confirmed SARS-CoV-2 infection or an uninfected control (not recorded which).

This clonotype was seen a handful of times. This chain uses TRBV5-1 with TRBJ2-5; no definite D call. CDR1 is SGHRS, CDR2 YFSETQ, per germline. The germline V and J ends were trimmed by 6 bases and 5 bases, with 8 bases remaining between them. The CDR3 covers 11 residues. The CDR3 loop reads CASTRDETQYF. CDR3 bases: TGCGCCAGCACCCGTGATGAGACCCAGTACTTC.

The table lists this clonotype with a few counts. The rearrangement uses TRBV2 and TRBJ1-1; D unclear. Germline assignment: CDR1 SNHLY and CDR2 FYNNEI. This CDR3 is built from 13 residues. The V end lost 2 bases, the J end lost 4 bases, and 8 bases lay between the germline ends. The CDR3 DNA sequence: TGTGCCAGCAGTGAAAATGGTGCCACTGAAGCTTTCTTT. This encodes CASSENGATEAFF.

This clonotype has more than one count but fewer than ten. The CDR3 protein is CASSLTSGVYNEQFF. The CDR3 DNA is TGCGCCAGCAGCTTAACTAGCGGGGTGTACAATGAGCAGTTCTTC. The chain couples TRBV5-1 to TRBJ2-1; the match to TRBD2 covers 10 bases. The CDR3 length is 15 residues. The ends lost 2 bases at V and 4 bases at J; junction bases unmatched: 3. Per the germline V gene, CDR1 is SGHRS and CDR2 is YFSETQ.

This clonotype turned up a few times. This chain joins TRBV28 and TRBJ1-1; D unclear. V was shortened by 1 base and J by 7 bases, with 7 bases between the two germline ends. The CDR3 is 12 amino acids. Germline V gene data show CDR1 as MDHEN and CDR2 as SYDVKM. CDR3 protein: CASSLLEGEAFF. In DNA, the CDR3 is TGTGCCAGCAGTTTATTGGAGGGTGAAGCTTTCTTT.

This clonotype was observed at least ten times. The chain couples TRBV7-6 to TRBJ2-2, with D tentatively TRBD1 (6 bases). The CDR3 totals 16 residues. CDR1 and CDR2 (germline): SGHVS, FNYEAQ. V was trimmed by 2 bases and J by 0 bases, leaving 10 bases between them. The CDR3 sequence is CASSLRTEANTGELFF. CDR3 coding DNA: TGTGCCAGCAGCTTAAGGACAGAAGCGAACACCGGGGAGCTGTTTTTT.

This clonotype turned up a few times. The chain employs TRBV20-1 and TRBJ2-1; D not certain. The CDR3 extends over 15 amino acids. Germline lookup yields CDR1 DFQATT and CDR2 SNEGSKA (reference sequence). V lost 5 bases, J lost 3 bases, and 17 bases lay in between. As DNA, the CDR3 is TGCAGTGCTGCCTCCGGTGACTCCTACTACAATGAGCAGTTCTTC. Translated, it gives CSAASGDSYYNEQFF.

There are many counts of this clonotype. The CDR3 DNA reads as TGTGCCAGCTCACCTTTGACAGGGAGCTCCTACGAGCAGTACTTC. This codes for CASSPLTGSSYEQYF. V and J are TRBV18 and TRBJ2-7, with 7 bases fitting TRBD1. J lost 0 bases, V lost 3 bases, and 5 bases had no gene match. CDR1 and CDR2 (germline): KGHSH, LQKENI. CDR3 length: 15 residues. The full variable domain, with the rest looked up from reference TRBV18 and TRBJ2-7, is NAGVMQNPRHLVRRRGQEARLRCSPMKGHSHVYWYRQLPEEGLKFMVYLQKENIIDESGMPKERFSAEFPKEGPSILRIQQVVRGDSAAYFCASSPLTGSSYEQYFGPGTRLTVT.

This clonotype was picked up a small number of times. V gene TRBV7-6 combines with J gene TRBJ2-2, with D perhaps TRBD1 (6 bases). The germline V and J ends were trimmed by 1 base and 4 bases, with 10 bases remaining between them. From germline, CDR1 is SGHVS and CDR2 FNYEAQ. The CDR3 loop spans 15 amino acids. In nucleotides, the CDR3 is TGTGCCAGCAGCTTAGAAGGGGGTGGCACCGGGGAGCTGTTTTTT. Translation gives CASSLEGGGTGELFF.

This clonotype was detected a few times. The chain employs TRBV6-5 and TRBJ1-2; D is uncertain. Trimming stripped 2 bases from V and 0 bases from J, with 10 bases between. This CDR3 contains 15 residues. In germline, CDR1 is MNHEY, CDR2 SVGAGI. This CDR3 is CASSYATGTNYGYTF. As DNA, the CDR3 is TGTGCCAGCAGTTACGCGACTGGAACTAACTATGGCTACACCTTC.

The gene calls are TRBV20-1 and TRBJ1-3, with a possible D match to TRBD1 (5 bases). Germline CDR1 and CDR2: DFQATT and SNEGSKA (reference sequence). V shed 3 bases and J shed 2 bases, with 11 bases lying between them. This CDR3 region has 14 residues. CDR3 nucleotide sequence: TGCAGTGCTAGGGGGGGAGTGGCTGGAAACACCATATATTTT. This sequence encodes CSARGGVAGNTIYF.

This clonotype was recorded a few times. The V gene is TRBV12-3 or TRBV12-4, the J gene TRBJ1-5; D call uncertain. This CDR3 spans 13 amino acids. V was trimmed by 0 bases and J by 7 bases, leaving 7 bases between them. The CDR3 loop is CASSLAGGQPQHF. The CDR3 nucleotides are TGTGCCAGCAGTTTAGCGGGTGGGCAGCCCCAGCATTTT.

This rearrangement joins TRBV27 to TRBJ2-1, with D perhaps TRBD1 (6 bases). The V gene's germline CDR1 is MNHEY and CDR2 SMNVEV (reference sequence). The V and J ends lost 1 base and 7 bases respectively, with 14 bases between them. CDR3 length: 15 amino acids. CDR3 region: CASSLFRAGENEQFF. The DNA of the CDR3 is TGTGCCAGCAGTTTATTTCGCGCAGGGGAAAATGAGCAGTTCTTC.

This clonotype was counted only a few times. The CDR3 nucleotides are TGCGCCAGCAGCCAAGGGGGCAGAGGGGGCGCGGTTGGCTACACCTTC. Translating it yields CASSQGGRGGAVGYTF. The chain employs TRBV4-3 and TRBJ1-2, with TRBD1 matching over 7 bases. The CDR3 length is 16 residues. Per the germline V gene, CDR1 is LGHNA and CDR2 is YSLEER. The V gene end was trimmed by 1 base and the J gene end by 7 bases; junction bases not matched to a gene: 12.

V usage is TRBV5-4 and J usage is TRBJ2-2; TRBD2 agrees at 7 bases. V was clipped by 2 bases and J by 4 bases; unmatched bases: 11. The CDR3 sequence is 17 residues long. From germline, CDR1 is SGHNT and CDR2 YYREEE (reference sequence). The CDR3 DNA reads as TGTGCCAGCAGCTTCGGGTGGGCAAGCGGGGTCACCGGGGAGCTGTTTTTT. This translates into CASSFGWASGVTGELFF.

The CDR3 loop is CSAARGTASNEKLFF. The CDR3 region has the DNA TGCAGTGCTGCCCGAGGGACAGCCAGTAATGAAAAACTGTTTTTT. The chain employs TRBV20-1 and TRBJ1-4; 7 bases map to TRBD1. V gave up 5 bases and J gave up 4 bases; unmatched junction bases: 10. The CDR3 runs to 15 residues. Germline V gives CDR1 DFQATT, CDR2 SNEGSKA (reference sequence).

In its sample, this clonotype was seen a few times. The chain couples TRBV29-1 to TRBJ2-5; 8 bases match TRBD1. The ends lost 4 bases at V and 3 bases at J; junction bases unmatched: 7. Germline assignment: CDR1 SQVTM and CDR2 ANQGSEA. This CDR3 is 14 amino acids long. CDR3 protein: CSVGVDRGEETQYF. The DNA for the CDR3 is TGCAGCGTTGGTGTTGACAGGGGAGAAGAGACCCAGTACTTC.

V and J are TRBV12-5 and TRBJ1-1; D gene unclear. Germline V lookup: CDR1 LGHNT, CDR2 FRNRAP. V dropped 5 bases and J dropped 5 bases, with 15 bases sitting between them. This CDR3 is 14 amino acids long. The DNA of the CDR3 is TGTGCTAGTGGTCTGGACTTTGTAATGACTGAAGCTTTCTTT. Translating it yields CASGLDFVMTEAFF.

This clonotype has ten or more counts. V is TRBV18 and J is TRBJ1-6; 11 positions match TRBD1. This CDR3 spans 19 amino acids. The V gene end was trimmed by 3 bases and the J gene end by 1 base; junction bases not matched to a gene: 8. Germline values: CDR1 KGHSH, CDR2 LQKENI. In DNA form, the CDR3 reads TGTGCCAGCTCACCTATACGGACAGGGGGCACGTCCTATAATTCACCCCTCCACTTT. Protein: CASSPIRTGGTSYNSPLHF.

V is TRBV7-8 and J is TRBJ2-3, with D perhaps TRBD1 (6 bases). Germline CDR1 reads SGHVS; CDR2 reads FQNEAQ. Trimming removed 5 bases at V and 2 bases at J, with 11 bases between. The CDR3 consists of 14 residues. CDR3 DNA: TGTGCCAGCAGCCCTGGACAGCACACAGATACGCAGTATTTT. As protein: CASSPGQHTDTQYF.

This clonotype was counted between two and nine times. The CDR3 DNA follows: TGTGCCAGCTCACCGATGGGACAGCGAACCCCAGATACGCAGTATTTT. It is translated as CASSPMGQRTPDTQYF. V usage is TRBV18 and J usage is TRBJ2-3; 7 bases are a match to TRBD1. From germline, CDR1 is KGHSH and CDR2 LQKENI. The CDR3 consists of 16 residues. The ends lost 3 bases at V and 4 bases at J; junction bases unmatched: 10.

This clonotype was detected a few times. This CDR3 reads CASSYSVLYEQYF. CDR3 sequence (DNA): TGTGCCAGCAGTTACTCAGTCTTGTACGAGCAGTACTTC. This chain uses TRBV6-5 with TRBJ2-7; no clear D. This CDR3 is built from 13 residues. V was clipped by 0 bases and J by 4 bases, with 7 bases between them. Looked up from germline, CDR1 is MNHEY and CDR2 is SVGAGI.

Written as DNA, the CDR3 is TGTGCCAGCAGTTTCAGGTTGGGCACAGATACGCAGTATTTT. Amino acids: CASSFRLGTDTQYF. V and J are TRBV28 and TRBJ2-3; D call uncertain. Germline loops: CDR1 MDHEN, CDR2 SYDVKM. This CDR3 has 14 residues. The germline V and J ends were trimmed by 3 bases and 1 base, with 8 bases remaining between them.

CDR3 residues: CASSRTQDRAYEQYF. CDR3 bases: TGTGCCAGCAGTCGAACTCAAGACAGGGCCTACGAGCAGTACTTC. This chain links TRBV6-5 with TRBJ2-7; 7 positions agree with TRBD1. CDR1 and CDR2 from the germline V gene are MNHEY and SVGAGI. The CDR3 covers 15 residues. The V and J ends lost 5 bases and 2 bases, in that order; junction bases with no gene match: 9.

This clonotype was counted ten times or more. The rearrangement uses TRBV13 and TRBJ2-7, with D perhaps TRBD2 (5 bases). From germline, CDR1 is PRHDT and CDR2 FYEKMQ (reference sequence). Trimming left V 0 bases short and J 4 bases short, with 7 bases between. The CDR3 totals 13 residues. The CDR3 sequence: CASSLGRGYEQYF. Here the CDR3 DNA reads TGTGCCAGCAGCTTAGGACGGGGTTACGAGCAGTACTTC.

V and J are TRBV20-1 and TRBJ2-3, with 8 bases matching TRBD1. This CDR3 is 14 amino acids long. Germline loops: CDR1 DFQATT, CDR2 SNEGSKA (reference sequence). V shed 5 bases and J 2 bases; nucleotides not matched to a gene: 6. CDR3 region: CSAAPGQATDTQYF. CDR3 nucleotides: TGCAGTGCTGCTCCGGGACAGGCCACAGATACGCAGTATTTT.

The chain recombines TRBV29-1 with TRBJ2-3, with 12 bases lining up with TRBD2. The germline CDR1 and CDR2 sequences are SQVTM and ANQGSEA. Trimming cost V 3 bases and J 3 bases; bases outside gene matches: 13. The CDR3 sequence is 18 residues long. The CDR3 here is CSVEASGRATLRTDTQYF. The DNA for the CDR3 is TGCAGCGTTGAGGCTAGCGGGAGGGCGACGTTGAGGACAGATACGCAGTATTTT.